This T cell receptor beta chain was sequenced for a study of blood T cell repertoires in COVID-19 (dated by TCRdb to the early 2020s). Looking at the study overall: Collaborator samples came from the United States, Italy and Spain and covered acute and convalescent phases of COVID-19. The material from the prospective study consisted of cDNA or gDNA derived from T cells, B-cell-depleted T cells, or PBMCs. Deeply sampled blood TCRbeta repertoires from subjects exposed to, actively infected with, or recovered from COVID-19 were included in the dataset. The repertoires were released in a freely available public database intended as a resource for research on the immune response to SARS-CoV-2. The samples were drawn from the first 160 participants of the ongoing ImmuneRACE study and from 950 to 1,500 subjects provided by 6 global collaborators. A de-identified subject ID, COVID-19 status, age in years and sex were almost always included in the sample metadata. Where available, HLA class I and class II types were obtained from metadata supplied by the sample provider rather than from assay-based typing.

About this clone: Its antigen specificity is not known. Base-call qualities are not available, and no considerably larger clone is one nucleotide away.

One collaborating source in Seattle enrolled patients while the patients were actively infected and followed the patients over time throughout the course of disease. The collaborating institutions used their own protocols to collect whole blood in K2EDTA tubes. For TCRbeta analysis, collaborator samples were shipped as frozen whole blood, as isolated PBMCs, or as DNA extracted from either sample type. TCRbeta CDR3 regions were amplified from genomic DNA by means of the immunoSEQ Assay, a bias-controlled multiplex PCR. Per the source publication's procedure: The number of nucleated cells in each sample was estimated by amplification of reference gene primers within the assay. Sequence reads were collapsed and filtered to measure the absolute abundance of every unique TCRbeta CDR3 rearrangement. Productive Simpson clonality was computed per sample as the square root of Simpson's diversity index over productive rearrangements. In TCRdb, the immuneACCESS table is reduced to in-frame sequences with V and J assigned. These tables do not hold every clone; where another copy was compared, an unresolved V gene accounts for under half, and the others remain unexplained. V, J and clone size were drawn from that table, and D and trimming were deduced from the DNA. The sample has 150,000 to 200,000 clones on record, roughly 80% of them singletons. Around 13% of the sample rests with the top ten.

The paper's findings and limits, for the study overall: The amount of clinical and demographic metadata varied by source and participant and was provided uncurated.

The specimen was peripheral blood. The source is a woman in her sixties or seventies with COVID-19, enrolled during active disease.

The DNA sequence reads TGTGCCAGCAGCTTGGCGGGCTTAGCGGGAGGGCGTGAGCAGTTCTTC. The encoded protein is CASSLAGLAGGREQFF. The V gene is TRBV5-6 and the J gene is TRBJ2-1; 11 bases in the junction line up with TRBD2. CDR1 and CDR2 (SGHDT, YYEEEE) derive from the germline V gene. After removal of 0 bases from V and 9 bases from J, the junction retains 8 bases not matched to a gene. Counted from cysteine to phenylalanine, this CDR3 has 16 amino acids. The sequence is cut down to CDR3 DNA, 48 bases in frame from base 1. The full variable domain, with segments outside the CDR3 supplied by the reference TRBV5-6 and TRBJ2-1 proteins, appears as DAGVTQSPTHLIKTRGQQVTLRCSPKSGHDTVSWYQQALGQGPQFIFQYYEEEERQRGNFPDRFSGHQFPNYSSELNVNALLLGDSALYLCASSLAGLAGGREQFFGPGTRLTVL.